This paragraph covers one T cell receptor beta chain sequence. This sample stems from a study of control samples from healthy donors and cancer patients. Trimming took 5 bases from V and 2 from J; bases not matched to a gene: 5. The CDR3 is 15 amino acids. Germline V CDR1 and CDR2: SGHRS, YFSETQ. Method: immunoSEQ multiplex PCR; TCRdb's copy keeps in-frame clones and lacks some. The data show approximately 97,000 clones, just over 90% seen once. The receptor was isolated from a woman younger than 35 in good health. This chain connects TRBV5-1 to TRBJ2-3; TRBD1 aligns across 10 bases. Sequencing was performed on blood. CDR3 DNA sequence: TGCGCCAGCAGGTGGGACAGGGGTGACACAGATACGCAGTATTTT. This encodes CASRWDRGDTDTQYF.